Included here is one T cell receptor beta chain sequence, with context. The data belong to a study of blood T cell repertoires in COVID-19. CDR1 is LGHNT and CDR2 is FRNRAP in the germline V gene. The CDR3 is made up of 13 amino acids. V was cut by 11 bases and J by 0 bases, with 11 bases left in between. Sequencing used immunoSEQ multiplex PCR; TCRdb keeps in-frame clones, though not all of them. In the table there are hundreds of thousands of clones, around 87% of which are singletons. This chain uses TRBV12-5 with TRBJ1-5; D is ambiguous. The source of this sequence is a middle-aged man in a cohort exposed to, infected with or recovered from COVID-19 (not recorded which). Specimen: PBMCs or T cells enriched from blood (not recorded which). CDR3 sequence: CASTEFSNQPQHF. CDR3 bases: TGTGCTTCTACAGAATTTAGCAATCAGCCCCAGCATTTT.